This T cell receptor (beta chain) was found in a study of response to subunit inactivated influenza vaccine. MiXCR was run by TCRdb on the RT-PCR reads, yielding one entry per CDR3 protein. Among over 400,000 distinct CDR3 sequences listed, approximately 11% were seen once. General observations from the study: Few new T cells, the authors suggested, are recruited by each seasonal influenza vaccination.

The V end was cut by 0 bases, the J end by 4 bases, with 18 bases between. The CDR3 has 17 amino acids. This clonotype was recorded a few times. Antigen: not known. The TCR sequence derives from a man aged 50 or older who received an inactivated influenza vaccine. The sequencing here drew on PBMCs from blood, taken 40 to 50 days after vaccination. The V gene is TRBV12-3 or TRBV12-4, the J gene TRBJ1-1, with D maybe TRBD1 (5 bases). CDR3: CASSLARSGQRGTEAFF. Written as DNA, the CDR3 is TGTGCCAGCAGTTTAGCGCGGTCTGGACAACGAGGCACTGAAGCTTTCTTT.